Listed below are T cell receptor beta chains from one sample, sequenced in a study of vaccination and CD4 T cells after COVID-19. The antigens these receptors bind are not known. TCRdb passed the PCR reads through MiXCR, listing each CDR3 protein once. The sample lists approximately 17,000 distinct CDR3 sequences, around three fifths occurring once. What was sequenced was CD4+ T cells from blood, cultured in vitro. The receptors derive from a human donor who had recovered from COVID-19. Both conserved end residues are trimmed from each CDR3. Rows give clone size only sometimes, using once, few, many, or a class for an expanded clone.

clone_size,j_call,v_call,cdr3_aa
-,TRBJ2-4,TRBV27,ASKRDAGGKAKNIQY
-,TRBJ1-5,TRBV28,ASSLDRYQPQH
-,TRBJ2-7,TRBV20-1,SASPHPYEQY
once,TRBJ1-2,TRBV6-2/TRBV6-3,ASSLTQNIYGYT
large,TRBJ2-1,TRBV24-1,ATAPGAVTNEQF
-,TRBJ2-1,TRBV7-3,ASSLDASYNEQF
-,TRBJ2-1,TRBV7-8,ASSFGTSGTYNEQF
once,TRBJ2-1,TRBV12-3/TRBV12-4,ASSLVGRASYNEQF
few,TRBJ1-1,TRBV19,ASTPIVSDTEAF
-,TRBJ1-5,TRBV4-1,ASSQGGGVGQPQH
-,TRBJ2-7,TRBV20-1,SASAMAGAHEQY
-,TRBJ1-2,TRBV6-1,ASRLRTGGHYGYT
few,TRBJ1-1,TRBV6-1,ASSGEGAEAF
-,TRBJ2-6,TRBV18,ASSPGQGRAGANVLT
few,TRBJ1-2,TRBV7-9,ASSGRAMNYGYT
-,TRBJ1-4,TRBV2,ASSYRAGGEKLF
-,TRBJ2-7,TRBV7-2,ASSLSAGVDEQY
once,TRBJ2-2,TRBV10-3,ANRLAGDTGELF
-,TRBJ2-1,TRBV11-3,ASSRGRGGTRNEQF
-,TRBJ2-7,TRBV20-1,SASRQGAAYEQY
-,TRBJ1-6,TRBV11-3,ASSPGQGLNSPLH
-,TRBJ1-4,TRBV6-1,ASSSPGTGNEKLF
once,TRBJ2-2,TRBV28,ATQTGGIGELF
-,TRBJ1-2,TRBV19,ASSKTGRLDYGYT
-,TRBJ2-7,TRBV21-1,ASSKEARDRGCYEQY
-,TRBJ2-5,TRBV4-1,ASSQGRTKETQY
-,TRBJ2-3,TRBV7-9,ASSSPSGRARLTDTQY
-,TRBJ2-7,TRBV7-9,ASSLVGGRSSYEQY
-,TRBJ2-1,TRBV20-1,SAPRGLARSNEQF
-,TRBJ2-7,TRBV5-4,ASSLRGGSYEQY
few,TRBJ2-3,TRBV30,AWSALAGEADTQY
-,TRBJ1-2,TRBV14,ASSPFWEGRGYT
-,TRBJ1-6,TRBV4-2,ASSQEGSRRGGNSPLH
-,TRBJ1-1,TRBV5-5,ASSLAGATPEAF
few,TRBJ1-2,TRBV6-2/TRBV6-3,ASRVSGNYGYT
few,TRBJ1-5,TRBV12-3/TRBV12-4,ASSGTDDQPQH
few,TRBJ1-2,TRBV11-1,ASSRFGPGAGYT
-,TRBJ2-3,TRBV5-4,ASSSNREDTQY
-,TRBJ1-5,TRBV6-5,ASSYLGNQPQH
-,TRBJ2-4,TRBV28,ASGPWDLAKNIQY
-,TRBJ1-1,TRBV18,ASSPTGTTEAF
-,TRBJ2-7,TRBV7-2,ASSMRTSGSSHEQY
-,TRBJ1-2,TRBV5-6,ASSPVAGGYGYT
few,TRBJ2-2,TRBV7-9,ASSSSRPPRQGTFTGELF
-,TRBJ2-7,TRBV11-3,ASSLDLWSSYEQY
-,TRBJ1-1,TRBV29-1,SVRRLTGSAEAF
-,TRBJ2-7,TRBV27,ASSFGTSVEQY
-,TRBJ1-2,TRBV10-2,ASSDGYGYT
once,TRBJ2-7,TRBV5-1,ASSLVQGFAYEQY
-,TRBJ2-3,TRBV7-2,ASSLFGASTDTQY
-,TRBJ2-5,TRBV30,AWEPIQETQY